The TCR beta chain described here comes from a study of blood T cell repertoires in COVID-19. Across the whole study: Sites across the United States, Italy and Spain contributed samples from acute and convalescent COVID-19.

The repertoire was sequenced with immunoSEQ multiplex PCR; TCRdb's copy has only in-frame clones and lacks some. The top ten hold just under 1% of the sample, which has 200,000 to 300,000 clones, more than 75% seen once. The sequence came from a woman aged 40 to 50 who had recovered from COVID-19. The sequenced sample consisted of peripheral blood.

Here the CDR3 DNA reads TGTGCCAGCAGCTTATTAGAGGCCTCCCGGGCCCAGTACTTC. It specifies CASSLLEASRAQYF. The chain couples TRBV7-6 to TRBJ2-5; D gene unclear. The CDR3 consists of 14 residues. Germline loops: CDR1 SGHVS, CDR2 FNYEAQ. V lost 2 bases, J lost 9 bases, and 16 bases lay in between.